The TCR beta chain under discussion was sequenced for a study of response to subunit inactivated influenza vaccine (dated by TCRdb to the late 2010s). Context from the whole study: To follow how T cells responded to a trivalent subunit inactivated influenza vaccine, the researchers relied on deep quantitative profiling of the T cell receptor repertoire. What the research found in general, with its limitations: The authors suggested that each seasonal influenza vaccination may recruit only a limited number of new T cells.

Library prep was done by RT-PCR. Sequencer: Illumina HiSeq 2500. The raw public data were reprocessed by TCRdb itself: fastp quality trimming at Q25, MiXCR clonotype calling, in-frame beta chains only. A single entry per CDR3 protein holds the most common genes and DNA from its merged rows. This sample lists hundreds of thousands of distinct CDR3 sequences; approximately 11% were detected once. The ten largest account for about 10% of the sample. This clonotype came up many times. Its antigen remains unidentified. The sample holds no much larger clone one base away, and base qualities are not on file. V loses 3 bases, J loses 7 bases, and the germline ends lie 10 bases apart. From the cysteine through the phenylalanine, the CDR3 covers 13 amino acids. Solely the CDR3 DNA is kept, with 39 bases framed from the first base. CDR1 and CDR2 are read off the germline V gene as SGHRS and YFSETQ. This sample also belongs to another study, concerning T cells expressing NK-cell markers. Looking at the second paper: TCR beta cDNA libraries were prepared using 5'RACE template switching, which introduced a universal primer site and unique molecular identifiers. Three sorted T-cell subsets (CD3+CD56+NKG2C+, CD3+CD56+NKG2C- and CD3+CD56-NKG2C+) from about 8 donors had their TCR beta-chain repertoires profiled. Among the eight sequenced donors, seven were HCMV-seropositive and one was HCMV-seronegative. To restrict sorting to alphabetaTCR-expressing T cells, an anti-gammadeltaTCR antibody was added in several experiments. In six donors, the dominant CD3+CD56+NKG2C+ clonotypes were among the top 10 CD8+ clonotypes and accounted for about 1.0-7.5% of CD8+ T cells. Those dominant clonotypes were again the most abundant among CD3+CD56-NKG2C+ cells in a handful of donors, at about 25-65%. It remained unclear whether the expanded NKG2C-expressing T cell clones were specific for HCMV antigens. The study sequenced eight donors, all healthy volunteers chosen at random: three men and five women. A commercial ELISA kit detecting HCMV-specific IgG in serum was used to determine HCMV serostatus. Ficoll density gradient centrifugation was used to isolate peripheral blood mononuclear cells from blood. For more than five donors, bulk peripheral blood T-cell repertoires were additionally sequenced from unsorted PBMC. Synthesis of cDNA was primed from the TCR beta constant segment and was followed by two consecutive PCR amplification steps. The libraries were sequenced on Illumina HiSeq 2000/2500, MiSeq or NextSeq, producing 2 x 150 bp reads. MIGEC was used to demultiplex reads and group reads by UMI, and MiTCR was used to assemble and quantify clonotypes. To exclude erroneous sequences, any TCR cDNA sequence not supported by at least two reads was discarded. The tcR package was used for downstream repertoire analysis, and clonotypes were matched across fractions by CDR3 nucleotide sequence plus V segment. VDJmatch was used to annotate antigen specificity against VDJdb, with one amino acid substitution in CDR3 allowed.

The sample in question was PBMCs from blood, obtained on the day of vaccination. The sequence came from a man in his forties or fifties who received an inactivated influenza vaccine. Donor details come from another sample of the same person, matched by shared clones. This chain joins TRBV5-1 to TRBJ2-2, with no reliable assignment of the D segment. The bases read TGCGCCAGCAGCTGGCTCCGATTCGGGGAGCTGTTTTTT. This yields the protein CASSWLRFGELFF.